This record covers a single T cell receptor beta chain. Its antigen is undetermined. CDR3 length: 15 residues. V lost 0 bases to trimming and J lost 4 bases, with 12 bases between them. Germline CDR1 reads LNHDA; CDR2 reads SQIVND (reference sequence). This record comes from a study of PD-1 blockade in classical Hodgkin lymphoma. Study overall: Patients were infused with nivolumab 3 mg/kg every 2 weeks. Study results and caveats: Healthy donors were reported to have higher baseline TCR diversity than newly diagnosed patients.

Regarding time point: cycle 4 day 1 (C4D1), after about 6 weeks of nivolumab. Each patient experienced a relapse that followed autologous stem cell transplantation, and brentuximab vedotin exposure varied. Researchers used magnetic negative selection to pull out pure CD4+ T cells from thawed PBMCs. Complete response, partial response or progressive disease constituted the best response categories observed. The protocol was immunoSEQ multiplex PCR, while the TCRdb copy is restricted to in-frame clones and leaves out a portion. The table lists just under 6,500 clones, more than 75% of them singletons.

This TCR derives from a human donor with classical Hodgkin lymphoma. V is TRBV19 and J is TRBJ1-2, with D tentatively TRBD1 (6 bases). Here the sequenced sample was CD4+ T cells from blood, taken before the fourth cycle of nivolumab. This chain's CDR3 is CASSIDSRQVYGYTF. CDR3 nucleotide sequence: TGTGCCAGTAGTATAGATTCCCGACAGGTCTATGGCTACACCTTC.